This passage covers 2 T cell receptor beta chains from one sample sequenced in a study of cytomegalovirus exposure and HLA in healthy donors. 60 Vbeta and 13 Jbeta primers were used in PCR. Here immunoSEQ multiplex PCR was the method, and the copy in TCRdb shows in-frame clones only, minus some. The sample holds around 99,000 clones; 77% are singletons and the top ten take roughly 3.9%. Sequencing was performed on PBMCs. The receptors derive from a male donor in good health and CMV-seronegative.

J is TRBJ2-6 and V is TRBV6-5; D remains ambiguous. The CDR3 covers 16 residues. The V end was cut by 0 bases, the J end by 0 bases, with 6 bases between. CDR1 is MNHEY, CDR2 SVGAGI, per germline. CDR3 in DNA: TGTGCCAGCAGTTACTCGAAGCGCTCTGGGGCCAACGTCCTGACTTTC. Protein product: CASSYSKRSGANVLTF.

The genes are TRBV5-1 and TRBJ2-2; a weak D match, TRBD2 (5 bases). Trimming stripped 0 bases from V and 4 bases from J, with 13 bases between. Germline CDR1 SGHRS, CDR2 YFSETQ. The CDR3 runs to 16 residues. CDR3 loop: CASSLVAGSRTGELFF. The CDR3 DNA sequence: TGCGCCAGCAGCTTGGTCGCGGGTTCACGCACCGGGGAGCTGTTTTTT.